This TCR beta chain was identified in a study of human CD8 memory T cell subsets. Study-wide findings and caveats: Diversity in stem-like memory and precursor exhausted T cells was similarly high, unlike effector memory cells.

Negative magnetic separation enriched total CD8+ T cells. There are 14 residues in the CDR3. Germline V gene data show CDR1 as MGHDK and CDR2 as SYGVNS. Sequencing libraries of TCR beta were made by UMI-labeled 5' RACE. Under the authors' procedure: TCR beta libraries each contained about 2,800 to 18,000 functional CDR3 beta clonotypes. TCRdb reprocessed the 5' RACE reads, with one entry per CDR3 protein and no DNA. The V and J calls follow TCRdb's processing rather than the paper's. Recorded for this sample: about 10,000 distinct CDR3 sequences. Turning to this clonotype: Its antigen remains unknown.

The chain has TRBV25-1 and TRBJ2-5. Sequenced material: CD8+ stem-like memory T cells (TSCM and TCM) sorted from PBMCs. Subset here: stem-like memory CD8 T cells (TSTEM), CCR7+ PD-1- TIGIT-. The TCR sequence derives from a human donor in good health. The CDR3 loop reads CASSEMRHQETQYF.